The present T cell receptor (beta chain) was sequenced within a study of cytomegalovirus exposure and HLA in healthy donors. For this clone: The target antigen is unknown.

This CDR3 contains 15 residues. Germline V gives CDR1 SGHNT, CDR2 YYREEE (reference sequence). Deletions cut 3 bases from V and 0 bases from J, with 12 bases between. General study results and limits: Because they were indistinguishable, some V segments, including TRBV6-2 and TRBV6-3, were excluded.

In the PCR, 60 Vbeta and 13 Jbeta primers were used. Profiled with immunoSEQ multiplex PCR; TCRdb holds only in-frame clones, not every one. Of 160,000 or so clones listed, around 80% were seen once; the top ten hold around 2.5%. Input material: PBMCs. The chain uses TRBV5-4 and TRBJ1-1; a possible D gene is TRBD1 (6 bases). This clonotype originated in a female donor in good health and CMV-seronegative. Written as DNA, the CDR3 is TGTGCCAGCAGCTCCCAGGGGTCCTTGAACACTGAAGCTTTCTTT. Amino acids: CASSSQGSLNTEAFF.